These T cell receptor beta chains were read from a single sample in a study of blood T cell repertoires in COVID-19. The assay was immunoSEQ multiplex PCR, and TCRdb's table has in-frame clones only and misses some. This table has over 150,000 clones, roughly 72% appearing once. Sequenced material: peripheral blood. The receptors originated from a woman aged 80 or older with acute or convalescent COVID-19. CDR3s include the opening cysteine and the closing phenylalanine or tryptophan. Fields, in order: J gene, V gene, D gene, clone size, CDR3 DNA, CDR3 protein. A D gene is named only where the DNA matches it firmly. The size field is filled for only some rows; it gives once, few, many or a size class.

>TRBJ1-1|TRBV5-5|-|few
TGTGCCAGCAGCCTGGCTAGAGGAAACATGAACACTGAAGCTTTCTTT
CASSLARGNMNTEAFF
>TRBJ2-1|TRBV13|-|-
TGTGCCAGCAGCTCGGCGGGGCGGTACAATGAGCAGTTCTTC
CASSSAGRYNEQFF
>TRBJ2-7|TRBV7-2|TRBD2|-
TGTGCCAGCAGCTTAGCGTCCGGGACTAGCGGCTACGAGCAGTACTTC
CASSLASGTSGYEQYF
>TRBJ2-7|TRBV5-1|TRBD2|once
TGCGCCAGCAGCTTTCTAGCGGAGGACCCCCCCCTCGAGCAGTACTTC
CASSFLAEDPPLEQYF
>TRBJ1-2|TRBV7-9|TRBD1|-
TGTGCCAGCAGCATCCGGGACAGGGATGGCTACACCTTC
CASSIRDRDGYTF
>TRBJ1-1|TRBV27|-|once
TGTGCCAGCAAGCTCGGGGTGAGAAAGGACACTGAAGCTTTCTTT
CASKLGVRKDTEAFF
>TRBJ2-5|TRBV6-2/TRBV6-3|-|-
TGTGCCAGCAGTTGGTCCCGGGAGACCCAGTACTTC
CASSWSRETQYF
>TRBJ1-6|TRBV7-6|-|-
TGTGCCAGCAGCTTGGACCAGGGAGGAGCCCTCCACTTT
CASSLDQGGALHF
>TRBJ2-7|TRBV9|TRBD2|-
TGTGCCAGCAGCGTAGGTGATAGCGGGGGGGCTAATGACTACGAGCAGTACTTC
CASSVGDSGGANDYEQYF
>TRBJ2-4|TRBV11-2|-|-
TGTGCCAGCAGCTTAACAGAAGCCAAAAACATTCAGTACTTC
CASSLTEAKNIQYF
>TRBJ1-1|TRBV9|-|-
TGTGCCAGCAGCGTAGCTCAGGGTGCCGCTTTCTTT
CASSVAQGAAFF
>TRBJ1-4|TRBV4-1|TRBD1|few
TGCGCCAGCAGCCAAGATTCGACAGGGTGGGCTGAAAAACTGTTTTTT
CASSQDSTGWAEKLFF
>TRBJ1-2|TRBV29-1|-|-
TGCAGCGCAACGGACAGCTTAGAACACTATGGCTACACCTTC
CSATDSLEHYGYTF
>TRBJ1-1|TRBV25-1|TRBD1|-
TGTGCCACCAGGGGGGACAGGGATGCTTTCTTT
CATRGDRDAFF
>TRBJ2-3|TRBV19|-|-
TGTGCCAGTACCCGGACAACTAGCACAGATACGCAGTATTTT
CASTRTTSTDTQYF